This record concerns one T cell receptor (beta chain) sequence. What it recognizes is unknown. Sample-barcoded 5' priming and a J-beta primer mix drove a second PCR of roughly 6 to 12 cycles. TCRdb re-called the 5' RACE reads with MiXCR, one entry per CDR3 protein. The sample holds 950,000 to 1,200,000 distinct CDR3 sequences, roughly two fifths seen once. These data belong to a study of blood T cells in healthy people across ages. Study findings and constraints: PBMCs went unsorted, and a conclusive naive versus antigen-experienced comparison was therefore prevented.

The material sequenced was blood. This clonotype was sampled from a man younger than 35 in good health.

The DNA for the CDR3 is TGCAGTGCTAGAGATAGACGGACAGGGCGTTGGTATGGCTACACCTTC. Translation: CSARDRRTGRWYGYTF. The V call is TRBV20-1, the J call TRBJ1-2; 8 bases are shared with TRBD1. Losses at the gene ends were 0 bases for V and 5 bases for J; bases not matched to a gene: 11. Germline-derived CDR1 and CDR2 are DFQATT and SNEGSKA (reference sequence). This CDR3 contains 16 residues.